This TCR beta chain was captured in a study of T cells in Graves' hyperthyroidism and ophthalmopathy. Study-wide findings and caveats: In blood, most of the thyroid clonotypes expanded above 0.001 were also present.

The study excluded patients with uncontrolled infection, other autoimmune disease, pregnancy or lactation. Amplified regions were TCR beta CDR3 sequences from RNA transcripts. Primed by the HTBI set, a first-round RT-PCR was run on the TCR CDR3. TCRdb independently ran MiXCR on the multiplex PCR reads; one entry per CDR3 protein. The top ten hold around two fifths of the sample, which has about 500,000 distinct CDR3 sequences, approximately 48% seen once. CDR1 and CDR2 (germline): WNHNN, SYGVQD (reference sequence). This CDR3 has 15 residues. Concerning this clonotype: Its antigen is as yet unknown. The junction departs from the called germline gene at one end, perhaps through a read error.

The receptor was derived from an adult woman with Graves' disease, either hyperthyroidism or ophthalmopathy (not recorded which). The J gene is TRBJ2-7, the V gene TRBV10-1; TRBD2 matches at 12 bases. The specimen sequenced was peripheral blood or thyroid tissue (not recorded which). CDR3 sequence: CASSPGLAGLHEQYF. CDR3 sequence (DNA): TGTGCCAGCAGCCCAGGACTAGCGGGACTACACGAGCAGTACTTC.